The 30 T cell receptor beta chains presented below share a single source sample, sequenced in a study of blood T cell repertoires in COVID-19. Assay: immunoSEQ multiplex PCR; the TCRdb copy retains only in-frame clones and omits some. The table shows about 160,000 clones, with approximately 81% occurring only once. Source material: peripheral blood. The receptors here all came from a woman aged 55-69 years with COVID-19, enrolled during active disease.

The V and J genes are TRBV14 and TRBJ2-3, with 12 bases fitting TRBD1. Germline loops: CDR1 SGHDN, CDR2 FVKESK. V trimming: 5 bases; J trimming: 4 bases; junction bases outside the gene matches: 4. The CDR3 covers 15 residues. CDR3 nucleotide sequence: TGTGCCAGCAGCGCGGGACAGGGGGCCTCAGATACGCAGTATTTT. Translation gives CASSAGQGASDTQYF.

The V and J genes are TRBV3-1 (or the pseudogene TRBV3-2) and TRBJ2-1; weak D call: TRBD1 (5 bases). This CDR3 region has 15 residues. V was pared by 4 bases and J by 3 bases, with 13 bases between. Germline V lookup: CDR1 LGHDT, CDR2 YNNKEL (reference sequence). This chain's CDR3 is CASSLKTAFYNEQFF. As DNA, the CDR3 is TGTGCCAGCAGCCTAAAGACAGCCTTCTACAATGAGCAGTTCTTC.

The table lists this clone with a count of one. The rearrangement uses TRBV18 and TRBJ1-4; weak D call: TRBD1 (6 bases). This CDR3 is built from 16 residues. From germline, CDR1 is KGHSH and CDR2 LQKENI. V was pared by 4 bases and J by 4 bases, with 16 bases between. The CDR3 nucleotides read TGTGCCAGCTCACTCACCACGGGACACCTTAATGAAAAACTGTTTTTT. Its protein is CASSLTTGHLNEKLFF.

Here the CDR3 reads CASSREGPQHF. CDR3 DNA sequence: TGTGCCAGTAGCCGAGAGGGGCCCCAGCATTTT. This chain joins TRBV19 and TRBJ1-5; D remains unclear. CDR3 length equals 11 residues. V lost 6 bases and J 9 bases, leaving 9 bases between the germline ends. In germline, CDR1 is LNHDA, CDR2 SQIVND (reference sequence).

The chain links TRBV4-1 to TRBJ1-2; D is ambiguous. The CDR3 spans 12 residues. The germline CDR1 and CDR2 sequences are MGHRA and YSYEKL. V lost 0 bases and J lost 8, with 7 bases in between. The CDR3 loop reads CASSQDRFGYTF. The CDR3, as DNA: TGCGCCAGCAGCCAAGACAGATTCGGCTACACCTTC.

This chain uses TRBV5-5 with TRBJ2-1, with 10 nucleotides matching TRBD1. There are 14 residues in the CDR3. From germline, CDR1 is SGHKS and CDR2 YYEKEE (reference sequence). The ends lost 4 bases at V and 8 bases at J; junction bases unmatched: 6. The CDR3 DNA sequence: TGTGCCAGCAGCGGGACAGGGGATAGAGATGAGCAGTTCTTC. Translated, it gives CASSGTGDRDEQFF.

The gene calls are TRBV18 and TRBJ1-5; D possibly corresponds to TRBD1 (6 bases). Deletions cut 6 bases from V and 2 bases from J, with 11 bases between. This CDR3 spans 14 amino acids. Germline V gene data show CDR1 as KGHSH and CDR2 as LQKENI. CDR3: CASSLRQGNQPQHF. In DNA form, the CDR3 reads TGTGCCAGCTCCCTTCGACAGGGCAATCAGCCCCAGCATTTT. The full variable domain, rest sourced from reference TRBV18 and TRBJ1-5, is NAGVMQNPRHLVRRRGQEARLRCSPMKGHSHVYWYRQLPEEGLKFMVYLQKENIIDESGMPKERFSAEFPKEGPSILRIQQVVRGDSAAYFCASSLRQGNQPQHFGDGTRLSIL.

The rearrangement uses TRBV6-5 and TRBJ1-4; the match to TRBD1 covers 10 bases. The germline CDR1 and CDR2 sequences are MNHEY and SVGAGI. This CDR3 has 13 residues. V lost 6 bases, J lost 8 bases, and 3 bases stayed unmatched. CDR3 amino acids: CASSDRGREKLFF. The CDR3 DNA is TGTGCCAGCAGCGACAGGGGGCGAGAAAAACTGTTTTTT.

The rearrangement links TRBV12-5 to TRBJ1-5, with 7 bases fitting TRBD1. With 0 bases clipped from V and 0 bases from J, the junction kept 11 bases outside the gene matches. Germline values: CDR1 LGHNT, CDR2 FRNRAP. The CDR3 runs to 19 residues. The CDR3 reads CASGLVQGRGINSNQPQHF. The CDR3 DNA reads TGTGCTAGTGGTTTGGTACAAGGCAGGGGGATCAATAGCAATCAGCCCCAGCATTTT.

V gene TRBV5-1 combines with J gene TRBJ2-2; 7 bases are shared with TRBD2. This CDR3 has 16 residues. V dropped 2 bases and J dropped 5; count of bases not matched to a gene: 9. Per germline, CDR1 SGHRS and CDR2 YFSETQ. The CDR3 coding sequence is TGCGCCAGCAGCTTCGGGCGGGAGTTTTGGACCGGGGAGCTGTTTTTT. This sequence encodes CASSFGREFWTGELFF. Together with reference TRBV5-1 and TRBJ2-2, the CDR3 gives the full variable domain: KAGVTQTPRYLIKTRGQQVTLSCSPISGHRSVSWYQQTPGQGLQFLFEYFSETQRNKGNFPGRFSGRQFSNSRSEMNVSTLELGDSALYLCASSFGREFWTGELFFGEGSRLTVL.

The rearrangement links TRBV11-2 to TRBJ1-1; D possibly corresponds to TRBD1 (6 bases). This CDR3 region has 15 residues. The V gene's germline CDR1 is SGHAT and CDR2 FQNNGV. Trimming pared 2 bases from V and 5 bases from J, leaving 15 bases between. DNA for the CDR3: TGTGCCAGCAGCTTATACGGGGAAAGGGGGACTGAAGCTTTCTTT. This gives the protein CASSLYGERGTEAFF.

The chain employs TRBV5-5 and TRBJ1-3; 7 bases match TRBD1. The trim removed 0 bases at V and 2 bases at J, leaving 2 bases unmatched. The CDR3 consists of 15 residues. Germline V lookup: CDR1 SGHKS, CDR2 YYEKEE (reference sequence). This chain's CDR3 is CASSLATGTGNTIYF. The CDR3 DNA reads as TGTGCCAGCAGCTTGGCGACAGGGACTGGAAACACCATATATTTT.

The chain is built from TRBV5-1 and TRBJ2-1; 8 bases match TRBD2. Looked up from germline, CDR1 is SGHRS and CDR2 is YFSETQ. The CDR3 consists of 16 residues. Losses at the gene ends were 6 bases for V and 3 bases for J; bases not matched to a gene: 11. CDR3 protein: CASKLSGTRGYNEQFF. CDR3 DNA: TGCGCCAGCAAGTTATCCGGGACTAGGGGCTACAATGAGCAGTTCTTC.

The rearrangement uses TRBV6-5 and TRBJ1-1; possible D gene TRBD1, 6 bases. The CDR3 is 13 amino acids. From germline, CDR1 is MNHEY and CDR2 SVGAGI. The CDR3 sequence: CGSAGDVNTEAFF. As DNA, the CDR3 is TGTGGATCAGCAGGGGACGTGAACACTGAAGCTTTCTTT.

The chain carries TRBV19 and TRBJ1-1; no clear D. CDR1 is LNHDA and CDR2 is SQIVND in the germline V gene (reference sequence). Trimming pared 9 bases from V and 0 bases from J, leaving 14 bases between. The CDR3 extends over 14 amino acids. The CDR3 DNA sequence: TGTGCCAGCTGCCCGGGAAGGATGAACACTGAAGCTTTCTTT. It encodes CASCPGRMNTEAFF.

The chain has TRBV11-3 and TRBJ2-1; D is possibly TRBD1 (6 bases). From germline, CDR1 is SGHNT and CDR2 YENEEA. The CDR3 covers 16 residues. Trimming took off 5 bases at V and 8 bases at J, with 22 bases between the two ends. The CDR3 DNA reads as TGTGCCAGCAGCCCAGGGGTGCGCCCCCCCCTCGATGAGCAGTTCTTC. Its translation: CASSPGVRPPLDEQFF.

The rearrangement uses TRBV5-1 and TRBJ2-4; 11 positions agree with TRBD1. This CDR3 region has 19 residues. Germline V gives CDR1 SGHRS, CDR2 YFSETQ. The V gene end was trimmed by 5 bases and the J gene end by 1 base; junction bases not matched to a gene: 14. CDR3 DNA: TGCGCCAGCAGGGAATTGGACAGGGGGCTAGGGAATGCCAAAAACATTCAGTACTTC. This codes for CASRELDRGLGNAKNIQYF.

The chain couples TRBV2 to TRBJ2-7; D uncertain. V dropped 7 bases and J dropped 4 bases, with 8 bases sitting between them. Germline V CDR1 and CDR2: SNHLY, FYNNEI. The CDR3 totals 11 residues. The CDR3 bases are TGTGCCAGCACCCTGAGATACGAGCAGTACTTC. Its translation: CASTLRYEQYF.

The chain employs TRBV2 and TRBJ1-1, with 7 bases that match TRBD1. In germline, CDR1 is SNHLY, CDR2 FYNNEI. This CDR3 has 14 amino acids. J lost 0 bases, V lost 8 bases, and 6 bases had no gene match. CDR3 amino acids: CASRFGTVNTEAFF. The CDR3 DNA reads as TGTGCCAGCCGATTTGGGACAGTGAACACTGAAGCTTTCTTT.

The chain joins TRBV14 to TRBJ1-1; D not resolved. The CDR3 totals 15 residues. Germline CDR1 reads SGHDN; CDR2 reads FVKESK. V gave up 2 bases and J gave up 4 bases, with 14 bases separating them. The CDR3 DNA sequence: TGTGCCAGCAGCCAATCGAGGGCCTGGGGCACTGAAGCTTTCTTT. This sequence encodes CASSQSRAWGTEAFF.

V and J are TRBV6-5 and TRBJ1-5; D perhaps matches TRBD1 (6 bases). In germline, CDR1 is MNHEY, CDR2 SVGAGI. This CDR3 is built from 14 residues. Between the trimmed V and J ends, which lost 6 bases and 9 bases, there was a span of 18 bases. The CDR3 here is CASSLDSQGGPQHF. The DNA for the CDR3 is TGTGCCAGCAGCCTTGACAGCCAAGGGGGGCCCCAGCATTTT.

The chain has TRBV3-1 (or the pseudogene TRBV3-2) and TRBJ2-7, with 9 bases lining up with TRBD2. V trimming: 3 bases; J trimming: 0 bases; junction bases outside the gene matches: 3. The CDR3 loop spans 15 amino acids. Germline lookup yields CDR1 LGHDT and CDR2 YNNKEL (reference sequence). CDR3 residues: CASSHTSGPSYEQYF. CDR3 sequence (DNA): TGTGCCAGCAGCCACACTAGCGGGCCCTCCTACGAGCAGTACTTC.

The CDR3 sequence is CASSPPGSPETQYF. The CDR3 coding sequence is TGTGCCAGCTCACCACCCGGGTCCCCGGAGACCCAGTACTTC. The chain combines TRBV18 with TRBJ2-5; D remains unclear. V shed 0 bases and J shed 5 bases, with 10 bases lying between them. Germline assignment: CDR1 KGHSH and CDR2 LQKENI. The CDR3 runs 14 residues.

This chain connects TRBV27 to TRBJ2-5; a possible D gene is TRBD1 (6 bases). This CDR3 is 16 amino acids long. Trimming left V 6 bases short and J 4 bases short, with 21 bases between. Germline lookup yields CDR1 MNHEY and CDR2 SMNVEV (reference sequence). CDR3 loop: CASRVRGFSIGETQYF. In DNA form, the CDR3 reads TGTGCCAGCAGGGTAAGGGGGTTCAGTATCGGAGAGACCCAGTACTTC.

This clone was observed a single time. This chain uses TRBV7-9 with TRBJ1-5; TRBD1 matches 9 bases. This CDR3 contains 15 residues. Germline V gene sequence: CDR1 SEHNR, CDR2 FQNEAQ (reference sequence). The junction had 7 bases not matched to a gene; V was cut back by 6 bases and J by 4 bases. Written as DNA, the CDR3 is TGTGCCAGCAGTTTGTCCGGGACAGGGAATCAGCCCCAGCATTTT. Translation gives CASSLSGTGNQPQHF. Filled out from reference TRBV7-9 and TRBJ1-5, the complete variable domain reads DTGVSQNPRHKITKRGQNVTFRCDPISEHNRLYWYRQTLGQGPEFLTYFQNEAQLEKSRLLSDRFSAERPKGSFSTLEIQRTEQGDSAMYLCASSLSGTGNQPQHFGDGTRLSIL.

This chain joins TRBV3-1 (or the pseudogene TRBV3-2) and TRBJ2-7; TRBD2 aligns across 11 bases. Per germline, CDR1 LGHDT and CDR2 YNNKEL (reference sequence). The V segment lost 5 bases and the J segment 6 bases; nucleotides outside the gene matches: 6. CDR3 size: 14 residues. The CDR3 is CASSFSGRGAEQYF. CDR3 in DNA: TGTGCCAGCAGCTTTAGCGGGAGGGGGGCCGAGCAGTACTTC.

The chain employs TRBV9 and TRBJ1-3; a possible D gene is TRBD1 (5 bases). Trimming cost V 1 base and J 1 base, with 12 bases left between them. This CDR3 is 16 amino acids long. The germline V gene encodes CDR1 SGDLS and CDR2 YYNGEE. CDR3 region: CASSVQGLLSGNTIYF. The CDR3 DNA reads as TGTGCCAGCAGCGTACAGGGCCTTTTATCTGGAAACACCATATATTTT.

The chain is built from TRBV7-3 and TRBJ2-3; TRBD1 might be the D (5 bases). The CDR3 consists of 15 residues. Germline assignment: CDR1 SGHTA and CDR2 FQGTGA. V was clipped by 4 bases and J by 1 base, with 12 bases between them. CDR3 loop: CASSSLRGGTDTQYF. In DNA form, the CDR3 reads TGTGCCAGCAGCTCCCTTAGGGGCGGCACAGATACGCAGTATTTT.

This chain uses TRBV4-1 with TRBJ1-1; tentative D call: TRBD1 (5 bases). Germline V gene sequence: CDR1 MGHRA, CDR2 YSYEKL. Trimming removed 3 bases at V and 0 bases at J, with 11 bases between. The CDR3 length is 15 residues. DNA for the CDR3: TGCGCCAGCAGCCACCACAGGTACATGAACACTGAAGCTTTCTTT. It translates to CASSHHRYMNTEAFF.

The gene calls are TRBV25-1 and TRBJ2-7; perhaps TRBD1 as D (6 bases). Germline V CDR1 and CDR2: MGHDK, SYGVNS. The CDR3 has 13 amino acids. V was cut by 10 bases and J by 4 bases, with 17 bases left in between. CDR3 bases: TGTGCCACCTCACCCGGGACACCATACGAGCAGTACTTC. It translates to CATSPGTPYEQYF.